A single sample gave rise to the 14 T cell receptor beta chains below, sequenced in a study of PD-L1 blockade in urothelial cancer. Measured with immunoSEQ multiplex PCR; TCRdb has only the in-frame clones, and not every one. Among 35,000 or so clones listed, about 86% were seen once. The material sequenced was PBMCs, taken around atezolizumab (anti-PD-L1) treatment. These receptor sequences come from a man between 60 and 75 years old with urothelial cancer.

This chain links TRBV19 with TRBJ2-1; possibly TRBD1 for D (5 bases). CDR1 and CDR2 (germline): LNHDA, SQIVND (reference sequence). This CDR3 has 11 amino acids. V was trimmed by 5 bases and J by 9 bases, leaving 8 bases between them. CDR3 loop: CASSSRGEQFF. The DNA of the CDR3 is TGTGCCAGTAGTTCTAGGGGTGAGCAGTTCTTC.

The chain's CDR3 is CASRLVRQSGNYNSPLHF. The CDR3 region has the DNA TGTGCAAGTCGCTTAGTTCGGCAGTCAGGAAATTATAATTCACCCCTCCACTTT. The chain has TRBV12-2 and TRBJ1-6; no DNA check was done on the table's D call, TRBD1. TRBV12-2 is a pseudogene. The CDR3 totals 18 residues.

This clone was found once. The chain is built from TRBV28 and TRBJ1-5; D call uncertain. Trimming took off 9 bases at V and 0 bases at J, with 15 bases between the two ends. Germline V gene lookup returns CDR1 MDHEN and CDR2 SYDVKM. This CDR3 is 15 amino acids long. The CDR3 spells CASTGSEYSNQPQHF. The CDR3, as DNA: TGTGCCAGTACCGGGAGCGAGTATAGCAATCAGCCCCAGCATTTT.

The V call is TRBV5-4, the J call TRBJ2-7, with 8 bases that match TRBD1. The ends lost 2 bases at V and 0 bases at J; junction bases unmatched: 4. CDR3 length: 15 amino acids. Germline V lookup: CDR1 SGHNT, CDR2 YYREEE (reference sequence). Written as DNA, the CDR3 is TGTGCCAGCAGCTTAGGGGACAGGAGCTCCTACGAGCAGTACTTC. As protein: CASSLGDRSSYEQYF.

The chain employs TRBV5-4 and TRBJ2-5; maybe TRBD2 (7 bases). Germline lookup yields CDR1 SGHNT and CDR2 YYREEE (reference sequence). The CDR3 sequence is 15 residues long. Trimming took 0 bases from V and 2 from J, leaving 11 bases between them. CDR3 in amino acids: CASSLGGGGQETQYF. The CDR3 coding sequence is TGTGCCAGCAGCTTGGGAGGGGGGGGGCAAGAGACCCAGTACTTC.

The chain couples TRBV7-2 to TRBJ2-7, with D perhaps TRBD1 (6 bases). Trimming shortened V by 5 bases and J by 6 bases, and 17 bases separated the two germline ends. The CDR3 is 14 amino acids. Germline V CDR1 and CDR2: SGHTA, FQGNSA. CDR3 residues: CASSPQGGLSEQYF. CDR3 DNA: TGTGCCAGCAGCCCCCAAGGGGGATTGTCCGAGCAGTACTTC.

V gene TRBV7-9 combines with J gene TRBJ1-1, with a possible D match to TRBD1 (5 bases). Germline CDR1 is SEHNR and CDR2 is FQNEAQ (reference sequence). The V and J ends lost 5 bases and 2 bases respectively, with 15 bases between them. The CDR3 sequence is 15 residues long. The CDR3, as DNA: TGTGCCAGCAGCCGGGGGGGACGGACCAACACTGAAGCTTTCTTT. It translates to CASSRGGRTNTEAFF. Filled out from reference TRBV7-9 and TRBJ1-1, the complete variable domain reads DTGVSQNPRHKITKRGQNVTFRCDPISEHNRLYWYRQTLGQGPEFLTYFQNEAQLEKSRLLSDRFSAERPKGSFSTLEIQRTEQGDSAMYLCASSRGGRTNTEAFFGQGTRLTVV.

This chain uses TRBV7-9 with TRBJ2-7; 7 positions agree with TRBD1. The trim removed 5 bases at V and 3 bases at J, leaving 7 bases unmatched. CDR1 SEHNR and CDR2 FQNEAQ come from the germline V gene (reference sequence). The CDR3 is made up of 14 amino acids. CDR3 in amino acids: CASSPPTGSYEQYF. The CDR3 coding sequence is TGTGCCAGCAGCCCACCGACAGGGAGCTACGAGCAGTACTTC. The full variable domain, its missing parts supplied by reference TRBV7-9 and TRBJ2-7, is DTGVSQNPRHKITKRGQNVTFRCDPISEHNRLYWYRQTLGQGPEFLTYFQNEAQLEKSRLLSDRFSAERPKGSFSTLEIQRTEQGDSAMYLCASSPPTGSYEQYFGPGTRLTVT.

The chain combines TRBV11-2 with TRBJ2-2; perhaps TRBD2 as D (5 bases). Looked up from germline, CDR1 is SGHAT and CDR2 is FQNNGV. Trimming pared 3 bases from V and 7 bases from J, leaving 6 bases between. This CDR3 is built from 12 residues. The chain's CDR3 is CASSFTSGELFF. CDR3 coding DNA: TGTGCCAGCAGCTTCACTAGCGGGGAGCTGTTTTTT.

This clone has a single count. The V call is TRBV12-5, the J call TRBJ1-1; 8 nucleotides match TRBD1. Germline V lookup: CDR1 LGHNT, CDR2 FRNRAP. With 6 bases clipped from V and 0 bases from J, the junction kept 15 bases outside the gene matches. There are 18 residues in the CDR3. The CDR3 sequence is CASGYSGQALFMNTEAFF. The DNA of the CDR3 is TGTGCTAGTGGCTACTCGGGACAGGCTTTATTTATGAACACTGAAGCTTTCTTT.

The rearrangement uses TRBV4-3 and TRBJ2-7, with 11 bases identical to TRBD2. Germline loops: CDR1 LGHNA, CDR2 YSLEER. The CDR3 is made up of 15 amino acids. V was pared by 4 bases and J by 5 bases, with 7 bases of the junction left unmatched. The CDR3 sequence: CASSPIAGGPDEQYF. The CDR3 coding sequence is TGCGCCAGCAGCCCCATAGCGGGAGGGCCCGACGAGCAGTACTTC.

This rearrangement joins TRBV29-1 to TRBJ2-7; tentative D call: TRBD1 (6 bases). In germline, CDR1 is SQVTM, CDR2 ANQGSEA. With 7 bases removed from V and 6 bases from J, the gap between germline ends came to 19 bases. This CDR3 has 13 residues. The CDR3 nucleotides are TGCAGCGGAACCTCAGGGGCCAACGGCGAGCAGTACTTC. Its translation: CSGTSGANGEQYF.

CDR3 sequence reads: CASSQVVMGVNYEQYF. The CDR3 DNA follows: TGCGCCAGCAGCCAAGTAGTCATGGGCGTGAACTACGAGCAGTACTTC. V is TRBV4-1 and J is TRBJ2-7, with D hard to call. The CDR3 sequence is 16 residues long. Germline assignment: CDR1 MGHRA and CDR2 YSYEKL. The V end was cut by 1 base, the J end by 3 bases, with 16 bases between.

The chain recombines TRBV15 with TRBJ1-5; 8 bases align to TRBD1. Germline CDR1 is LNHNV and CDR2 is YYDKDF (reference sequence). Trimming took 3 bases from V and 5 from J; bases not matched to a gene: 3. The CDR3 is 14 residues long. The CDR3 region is CATSRDRVHQPQHF. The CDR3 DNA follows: TGTGCCACCAGCAGGGACAGGGTGCATCAGCCCCAGCATTTT.